This is a list of T cell receptor beta chains from one sample in a study of response to subunit inactivated influenza vaccine. From the RT-PCR reads, TCRdb called clonotypes with MiXCR, one entry per CDR3 protein. The sample includes hundreds of thousands of distinct CDR3 sequences, around 8% seen only once; the top ten take 13%. Sample: PBMCs from blood, taken about 23 months after vaccination. These receptors came from a man aged 50-75 years who received an inactivated influenza vaccine. Each CDR3 is given with its conserved first and last residue. Fields, in order: clone size, J gene, CDR3 length, D gene, V gene, CDR3 DNA, CDR3 protein. A D gene is named only where the DNA matches it firmly. Some rows have no size entry. The others give once, few or many, or a class for an expanded clone.

few	TRBJ2-1	15	TRBD1	TRBV6-5	TGTGCCAGCAGTTACGGGGGACAGGCATACAATGAGCAGTTCTTC	CASSYGGQAYNEQFF
many	TRBJ2-2	16	NA	TRBV5-1	TGCGCCAGCACCCACCGGACCGTACCAAACACCGGGGAGCTGTTTTTT	CASTHRTVPNTGELFF
many	TRBJ2-1	12	NA	TRBV6-1	TGTGCCAGCATGAGAGTTGCAAATGAGCAGTTCTTC	CASMRVANEQFF
few	TRBJ1-5	14	NA	TRBV12-3/TRBV12-4	TGTGCCAGCAGTTCCCCCTCGGGGTCCGGGCCCCAGCATTTT	CASSSPSGSGPQHF
many	TRBJ2-7	14	NA	TRBV5-1	TGCGCCAGCAGCCTCAGCGGAACCTCCTACGAGCAGTACTTC	CASSLSGTSYEQYF
NA	TRBJ2-1	15	TRBD2	TRBV7-8	TGTGCCAGCAGCTACGGGACTAGCGGGACCTATGAGCAGTTCTTC	CASSYGTSGTYEQFF
NA	TRBJ1-1	16	TRBD1	TRBV6-2/TRBV6-3	TGTGCCAGCAGTTACCCGTTGACAGGGTTGAACACTGAAGCTTTCTTT	CASSYPLTGLNTEAFF
NA	TRBJ2-7	16	TRBD1	TRBV24-1	TGTGCCACCAGTGAACCTTCGACAGGGGATGGGTACGAGCAGTACTTC	CATSEPSTGDGYEQYF
NA	TRBJ1-6	12	NA	TRBV5-8	TGTGCCAGCAGCCCTAAGGAATCACCCCTCCACTTT	CASSPKESPLHF
NA	TRBJ2-1	15	TRBD2	TRBV15	TGTGCCACCAGCAGAGCCGCGGAGCGGGAGGCCGTGAAGTTCTTC	CATSRAAEREAVKFF
many	TRBJ1-6	15	NA	TRBV3-1	TGTGCCAGCCGATCTAAGGGTGGTGGGAATTCACCCCTCCACTTT	CASRSKGGGNSPLHF
NA	TRBJ2-1	11	NA	TRBV11-2	TGTGCCAGCAGCCGCCGGGCCCCCCAGTTCTTC	CASSRRAPQFF
NA	TRBJ1-2	14	TRBD1	TRBV28	TGTGCCAGCAGGGAGACTAGGACAGGGCATGGCTACACCTTC	CASRETRTGHGYTF
NA	TRBJ1-4	14	NA	TRBV20-1	TGCAGTGCTAGAGATGTCAGGGTTAATGAAAAACTGTTTTTT	CSARDVRVNEKLFF
many	TRBJ2-5	14	NA	TRBV5-1	TGCGCCAGCAGCTGGGGGTCCGTCAAAGAGACCCAGTACTTC	CASSWGSVKETQYF
many	TRBJ2-3	16	NA	TRBV5-1	TGCGCCAGCAGCTTGTACAACAGGGCTAGCACAGATACGCAGTATTTT	CASSLYNRASTDTQYF
many	TRBJ2-1	13	TRBD1	TRBV20-1	TGCAGTACCCTCGGGACAGGGGATACTGAGCAGTTCTTC	CSTLGTGDTEQFF
NA	TRBJ2-3	14	TRBD1	TRBV12-3/TRBV12-4	TGTGCCAGCAGTCGGGGACAGGCCTCAGATACGCAGTATTTT	CASSRGQASDTQYF
many	TRBJ1-1	13	TRBD1	TRBV5-1	TGCGCCAGCAGCTTGAGGGGGCACACTGAAGCTTTCTTT	CASSLRGHTEAFF
NA	TRBJ2-3	17	TRBD2	TRBV20-1	TGCAGTGCTAGAAAGGATAGCGGGACGTATCGCACAGATACGCAGTATTTT	CSARKDSGTYRTDTQYF
few	TRBJ1-2	13	NA	TRBV25-1	TGTGCCAGCAGTCCAAACGAAGGCTATGGCTACACCTTC	CASSPNEGYGYTF
NA	TRBJ2-4	14	TRBD1	TRBV7-2	TGTGCCAGCAGCGCTTTAGGGGGCGGAAACATTCAGTACTTC	CASSALGGGNIQYF
NA	TRBJ2-6	14	NA	TRBV6-1	TGTGCCAGCAGTACAGCCTCTGGGGCCAACGTCCTGACTTTC	CASSTASGANVLTF
NA	TRBJ2-3	14	TRBD2	TRBV27	TGTGCCAGCAGTCAACTAGCGGCCACAGATACGCAGTATTTT	CASSQLAATDTQYF
NA	TRBJ2-1	15	TRBD2	TRBV12-3/TRBV12-4	TGTGCCAGCAGGTATAGCGGGAGCTCCTACAATGAGCAGTTCTTC	CASRYSGSSYNEQFF
few	TRBJ2-2	16	TRBD1	TRBV18	TGTGCCAGCTCACCACAGGACAGGGTGGACACCGGGGAGCTGTTTTTT	CASSPQDRVDTGELFF
NA	TRBJ2-3	14	NA	TRBV20-1	TGCAGTGCTAGAGGGACGCATAAGGGAGATACGCAGTATTTT	CSARGTHKGDTQYF
few	TRBJ2-3	12	NA	TRBV29-1	TGCAGCGTTGAATGGCAGGCCGATACGCAGTATTTT	CSVEWQADTQYF
NA	TRBJ2-5	16	TRBD2	TRBV7-9	TGTGCCAGCAGCCGTGGGACTAGCGGGGTCCAAGAGACCCAGTACTTC	CASSRGTSGVQETQYF
many	TRBJ2-2	13	NA	TRBV12-3/TRBV12-4	TGTGCCAGCACCAGGGTAAACACCGGGGAGCTGTTTTTT	CASTRVNTGELFF
many	TRBJ2-1	15	NA	TRBV29-1	TGCAGCGTTGAAGAAGCGTTTAGCGCCTACAATGAGCAGTTCTTC	CSVEEAFSAYNEQFF
few	TRBJ2-3	15	NA	TRBV6-2/TRBV6-3	TGTGCCAGCAGTTACGTGGCAGGTAGTACAGATACGCAGTATTTT	CASSYVAGSTDTQYF
few	TRBJ1-5	18	TRBD1	TRBV20-1	TGCAGTGCTAGTACAGGGACAGGGGAGCCGCTAACGGGTCAGCCCCAGCATTTT	CSASTGTGEPLTGQPQHF
NA	TRBJ1-2	15	NA	TRBV11-2	TGTGCCAGCAGTCAGTACCAGGGTAGAGACTATGGCTACACCTTC	CASSQYQGRDYGYTF
few	TRBJ2-1	15	TRBD2	TRBV7-2	TGTGCCAGCAGCTTGGTGACTAGCGGTTACAATGAGCAGTTCTTC	CASSLVTSGYNEQFF
NA	TRBJ2-3	16	NA	TRBV4-3	TGCGCCAGCAGTCATAGCGGCCCTCCTAGCACAGATACGCAGTATTTT	CASSHSGPPSTDTQYF
NA	TRBJ2-2	16	TRBD1	TRBV6-2/TRBV6-3	TGTGCCAGCACAAGAGACGGGACAGAGGGCACCGGGGAGCTGTTTTTT	CASTRDGTEGTGELFF
NA	TRBJ2-1	15	NA	TRBV4-1	TGCGCCAGCAGCCAAAGGGGTAGCTCCTACAATGAGCAGTTCTTC	CASSQRGSSYNEQFF
NA	TRBJ2-5	15	NA	TRBV24-1	TGTGCCACCAGTAGGTCCCAGCGGAGTGGTGAGACCCAGTACTTC	CATSRSQRSGETQYF
NA	TRBJ2-1	15	NA	TRBV6-2/TRBV6-3	TGTGCCAGCAGTCACTGGCGAGGACGTGGAAATGAGCAGTTCTTC	CASSHWRGRGNEQFF
few	TRBJ2-7	15	NA	TRBV6-1	TGTGCCAGCAGCCGCCTTGAGGCACTGCACTACGAGCAGTACTTC	CASSRLEALHYEQYF
many	TRBJ2-7	16	TRBD2	TRBV4-1	TGCGCCAGCAGCCAAAAGACTAGCGGGGGGATCTACGAGCAGTACTTC	CASSQKTSGGIYEQYF
many	TRBJ2-6	17	TRBD2	TRBV27	TGTGCCAGCAGGCGACTAGCGGAGCTCTCTGGGGCCAACGTCCTGACTTTC	CASRRLAELSGANVLTF
many	TRBJ1-3	15	NA	TRBV30	TGTGCCTGGAGAGAGGACAGACACTCTGGAAACACCATATATTTT	CAWREDRHSGNTIYF
few	TRBJ1-1	13	NA	TRBV12-3/TRBV12-4	TGTGCCAGCAGTTTTGAGGGACGGACTGAAGCTTTCTTT	CASSFEGRTEAFF